The rows below give T cell receptor beta chains drawn from one sample of a study of siplizumab effects on memory and regulatory T cells. TCRdb keeps only in-frame clones here, not all; method: immunoSEQ multiplex PCR. The sample has about 12,000 clones; around 46% are singletons. These TCRs' antigens remain unknown. Sequences were obtained from CFSE-low (dividing) CD8+ T cells sorted from an allogeneic mixed lymphocyte reaction. These receptors originate from a human donor in good health; the cells came from an allogeneic mixed lymphocyte reaction. Some clones in this sample may be carry-over from other donors' samples. Each CDR3 is given with its conserved first and last residue. The D gene is left open where the match is weak. Clone size, where shown, is once, few, many, or a class for clones that have expanded.

TRBV5-4,TRBJ2-2,-,TRBD2,CASSPGLASGELFF,TGTGCCAGCAGCCCGGGACTAGCGAGCGGGGAGCTGTTTTTT
TRBV27,TRBJ1-2,-,-,CASSFYASNYGYTF,TGTGCCAGCAGTTTTTATGCCAGTAACTATGGCTACACCTTC
TRBV4-1,TRBJ2-2,-,-,CASSRAPPPPPELFF,TGCGCCAGCAGCCGGGCCCCTCCTCCCCCCCCCGAGCTGTTTTTT
TRBV11-2,TRBJ2-3,-,-,CASSLEGDTQYF,TGTGCCAGCAGCTTAGAAGGGGATACGCAGTATTTT
TRBV27,TRBJ2-5,-,TRBD2,CASSRTSPNRETQYF,TGTGCCAGCAGCCGGACTAGCCCAAATCGAGAGACCCAGTACTTC
TRBV27,TRBJ1-5,-,-,CASSLSGGNQPQHF,TGTGCCAGCAGTTTATCTGGCGGGAATCAGCCCCAGCATTTT
TRBV11-2,TRBJ2-1,-,-,CASSLWSRGDYNEQFF,TGTGCCAGCAGCTTATGGTCCCGCGGGGACTACAATGAGCAGTTCTTC
TRBV19,TRBJ1-1,-,TRBD1,CASSIGDRGLTEAFF,TGTGCCAGTAGTATTGGGGACAGGGGTTTGACTGAAGCTTTCTTT
TRBV7-9,TRBJ2-5,few,-,CASSGWPGETQYF,TGTGCCAGCAGCGGCTGGCCGGGAGAGACCCAGTACTTC
TRBV27,TRBJ2-7,-,TRBD1,CASSFMTGLNEQYF,TGTGCCAGCAGCTTCATGACAGGGTTGAACGAGCAGTACTTC
TRBV4-1,TRBJ2-7,-,TRBD2,CASAPTSGDSYEQYF,TGCGCCAGCGCTCCAACTAGCGGGGATTCCTACGAGCAGTACTTC
TRBV5-5,TRBJ2-7,few,-,CASSLAYEQYF,TGTGCCAGCAGCTTGGCCTACGAGCAGTACTTC
TRBV29-1,TRBJ2-1,-,-,CSVSLARGEQFF,TGCAGCGTTAGTCTAGCGAGGGGTGAGCAGTTCTTC
TRBV4-2,TRBJ2-7,medium-sized,TRBD1,CASSPWGQGSYEQYF,TGTGCCAGCAGCCCGTGGGGACAGGGTTCCTACGAGCAGTACTTC
TRBV29-1,TRBJ2-5,few,TRBD2,CSVEREGSETQYF,TGCAGCGTTGAACGGGAGGGTAGCGAGACCCAGTACTTC
TRBV19,TRBJ2-7,-,-,CASSMAVLYEQYF,TGTGCCAGTAGTATGGCGGTTCTGTACGAGCAGTACTTC
TRBV29-1,TRBJ2-3,-,-,CSVDGGGGHSTDTQYF,TGCAGCGTTGACGGGGGTGGGGGGCACTCTACAGATACGCAGTATTTT
TRBV5-1,TRBJ2-7,few,-,CASSLEGYEQYF,TGCGCCAGCAGCTTGGAGGGCTACGAGCAGTACTTC
TRBV27,TRBJ2-2,-,TRBD2,CASSLSAGLAPGELFF,TGTGCCAGCAGTTTATCCGCCGGACTAGCGCCCGGGGAGCTGTTTTTT
TRBV5-4,TRBJ2-1,-,TRBD1,CASSLDLGQGDEQFF,TGTGCCAGCAGCTTGGATCTGGGACAGGGCGATGAGCAGTTCTTC
TRBV27,TRBJ2-1,-,TRBD2,CASSAGTSGSNEQFF,TGTGCCAGCAGCGCCGGGACTAGCGGGAGCAATGAGCAGTTCTTC
TRBV7-9,TRBJ1-5,-,-,CASSLVGEGNQPQHF,TGTGCCAGCAGCTTAGTAGGGGAGGGCAATCAGCCCCAGCATTTT
TRBV6-5,TRBJ2-7,many,TRBD1,CASSQAGTVYHEQYF,TGTGCCAGCAGCCAAGCCGGGACAGTGTACCACGAGCAGTACTTC
TRBV7-8,TRBJ2-1,few,TRBD2,CASSLDVLAGDNEQFF,TGTGCCAGCAGCTTAGATGTACTAGCGGGGGACAATGAGCAGTTCTTC
TRBV5-1,TRBJ2-1,many,-,CASSLVGDSYNEQFF,TGCGCCAGCAGCTTGGTCGGTGACTCCTACAATGAGCAGTTCTTC
TRBV10-3,TRBJ1-6,-,-,CAISEVGDGPNSPLHF,TGTGCCATCAGTGAAGTAGGGGACGGCCCAAATTCACCCCTCCACTTT
TRBV4-1,TRBJ2-6,many,-,CASSQETQDTWSGANVLTF,TGCGCCAGCAGCCAAGAAACCCAGGACACTTGGTCTGGGGCCAACGTCCTGACTTTC
TRBV6-5,TRBJ2-7,-,TRBD2,CASSLGRGGYEQYF,TGTGCCAGCAGTCTAGGACGGGGGGGGTACGAGCAGTACTTC
TRBV4-1,TRBJ1-5,many,-,CASSLSYSNQPQHF,TGCGCCAGCAGCCTGTCCTATAGCAATCAGCCCCAGCATTTT
TRBV7-6,TRBJ1-1,medium-sized,-,CASSPQGPTEAFF,TGTGCCAGCAGCCCTCAGGGACCCACTGAAGCTTTCTTT
TRBV13,TRBJ2-1,-,-,CASSLEAGPSYNEQFF,TGTGCCAGCAGCTTAGAGGCGGGGCCGAGCTACAATGAGCAGTTCTTC
TRBV10-2,TRBJ1-2,-,TRBD1,CASRGQEYGYTF,TGCGCCAGCAGGGGACAGGAGTATGGCTACACCTTC